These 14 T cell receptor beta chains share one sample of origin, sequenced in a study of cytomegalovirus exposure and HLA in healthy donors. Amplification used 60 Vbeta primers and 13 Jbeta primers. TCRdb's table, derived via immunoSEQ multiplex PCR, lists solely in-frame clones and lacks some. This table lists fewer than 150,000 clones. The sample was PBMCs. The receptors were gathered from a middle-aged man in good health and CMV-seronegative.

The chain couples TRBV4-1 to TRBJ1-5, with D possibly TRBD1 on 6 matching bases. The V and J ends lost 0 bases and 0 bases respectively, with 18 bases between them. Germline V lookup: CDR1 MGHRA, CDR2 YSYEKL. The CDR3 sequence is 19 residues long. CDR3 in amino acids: CASSQDFRRRQDSNQPQHF. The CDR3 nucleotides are TGCGCCAGCAGCCAAGATTTTAGAAGGAGACAGGATAGCAATCAGCCCCAGCATTTT.

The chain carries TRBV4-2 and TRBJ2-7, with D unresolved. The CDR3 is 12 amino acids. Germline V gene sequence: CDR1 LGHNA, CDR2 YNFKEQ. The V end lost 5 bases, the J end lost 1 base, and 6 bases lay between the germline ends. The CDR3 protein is CASSKQSYEQYF. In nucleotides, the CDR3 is TGTGCCAGCAGCAAACAATCCTACGAGCAGTACTTC.

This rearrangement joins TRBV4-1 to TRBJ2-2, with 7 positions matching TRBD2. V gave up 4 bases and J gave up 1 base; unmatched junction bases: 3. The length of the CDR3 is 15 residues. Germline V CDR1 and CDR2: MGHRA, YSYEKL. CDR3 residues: CASSPGGWNTGELFF. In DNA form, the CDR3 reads TGCGCCAGCAGCCCGGGGGGTTGGAACACCGGGGAGCTGTTTTTT.

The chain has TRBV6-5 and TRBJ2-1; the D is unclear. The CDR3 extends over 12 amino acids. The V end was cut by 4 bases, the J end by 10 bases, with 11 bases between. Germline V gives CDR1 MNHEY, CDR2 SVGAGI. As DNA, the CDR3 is TGTGCCAGCAGTTCCATGAGCCGGGAGCAGTTCTTC. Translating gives CASSSMSREQFF.

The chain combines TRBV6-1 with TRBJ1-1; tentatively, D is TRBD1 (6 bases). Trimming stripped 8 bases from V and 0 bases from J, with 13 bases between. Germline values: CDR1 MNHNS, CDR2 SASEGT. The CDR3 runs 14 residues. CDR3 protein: CASGGGGLNTEAFF. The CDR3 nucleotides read TGTGCCAGCGGGGGGGGCGGCTTGAACACTGAAGCTTTCTTT.

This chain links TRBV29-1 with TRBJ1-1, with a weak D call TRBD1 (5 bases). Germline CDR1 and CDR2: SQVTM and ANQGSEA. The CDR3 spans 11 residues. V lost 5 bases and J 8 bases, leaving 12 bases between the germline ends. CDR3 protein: CSVKGRVEAFF. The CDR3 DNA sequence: TGCAGCGTTAAGGGCAGGGTGGAAGCTTTCTTT.

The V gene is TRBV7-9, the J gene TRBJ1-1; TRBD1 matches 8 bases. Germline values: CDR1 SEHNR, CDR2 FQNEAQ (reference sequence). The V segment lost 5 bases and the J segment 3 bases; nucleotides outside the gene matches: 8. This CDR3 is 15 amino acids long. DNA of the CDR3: TGTGCCAGCAGCACAACAGGGGGTCGGGACACTGAAGCTTTCTTT. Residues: CASSTTGGRDTEAFF.

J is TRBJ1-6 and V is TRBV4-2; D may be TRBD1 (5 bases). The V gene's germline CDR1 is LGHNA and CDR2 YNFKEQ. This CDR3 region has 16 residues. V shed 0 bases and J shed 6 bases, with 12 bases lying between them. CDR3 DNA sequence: TGTGCCAGCAGCCAAGATCGGGGGACGGGTAATTCACCCCTCCACTTT. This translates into CASSQDRGTGNSPLHF.

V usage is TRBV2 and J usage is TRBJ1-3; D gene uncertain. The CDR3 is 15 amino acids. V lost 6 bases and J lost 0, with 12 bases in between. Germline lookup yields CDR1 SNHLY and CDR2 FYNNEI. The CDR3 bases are TGTGCCAGCAGGGCCCTCAGGAACTCTGGAAACACCATATATTTT. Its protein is CASRALRNSGNTIYF.

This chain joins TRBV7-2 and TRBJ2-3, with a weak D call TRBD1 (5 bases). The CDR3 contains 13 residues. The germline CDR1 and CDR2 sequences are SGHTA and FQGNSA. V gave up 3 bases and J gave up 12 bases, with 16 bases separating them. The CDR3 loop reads CASSFGADGLQYF. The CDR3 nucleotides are TGTGCCAGCAGCTTTGGGGCGGATGGTCTTCAGTATTTT.

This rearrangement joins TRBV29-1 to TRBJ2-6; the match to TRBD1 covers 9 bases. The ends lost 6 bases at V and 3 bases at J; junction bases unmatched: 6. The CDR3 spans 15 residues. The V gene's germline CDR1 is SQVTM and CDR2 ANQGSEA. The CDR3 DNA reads TGCAGCGTAGGGACAGGGACGGGTGGGGCCAACGTCCTGACTTTC. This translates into CSVGTGTGGANVLTF. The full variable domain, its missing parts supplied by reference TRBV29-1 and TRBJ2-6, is SAVISQKPSRDICQRGTSLTIQCQVDSQVTMMFWYRQQPGQSLTLIATANQGSEATYESGFVIDKFPISRPNLTFSTLTVSNMSPEDSSIYLCSVGTGTGGANVLTFGAGSRLTVL.

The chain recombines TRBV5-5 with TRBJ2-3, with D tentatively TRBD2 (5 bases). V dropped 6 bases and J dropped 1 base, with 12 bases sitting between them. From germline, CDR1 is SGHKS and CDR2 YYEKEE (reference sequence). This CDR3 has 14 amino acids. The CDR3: CASNFPGGTDTQYF. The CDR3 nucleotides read TGTGCCAGCAACTTCCCCGGGGGCACAGATACGCAGTATTTT.

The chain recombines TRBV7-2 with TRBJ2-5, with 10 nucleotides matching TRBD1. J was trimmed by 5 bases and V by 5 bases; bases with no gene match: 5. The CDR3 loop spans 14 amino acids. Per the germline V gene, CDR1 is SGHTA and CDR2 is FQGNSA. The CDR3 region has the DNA TGTGCCAGCAGCCGGGACAGGGGTGGGGAGACCCAGTACTTC. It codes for CASSRDRGGETQYF.

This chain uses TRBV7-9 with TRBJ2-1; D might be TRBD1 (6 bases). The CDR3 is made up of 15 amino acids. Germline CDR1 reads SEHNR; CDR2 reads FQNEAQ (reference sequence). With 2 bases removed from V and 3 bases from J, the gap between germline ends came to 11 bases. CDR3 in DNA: TGTGCCAGCAGCTTATGGGGGACAAACTACAATGAGCAGTTCTTC. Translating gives CASSLWGTNYNEQFF.